The T cell receptor (beta chain) under discussion was sequenced for a study of T cell responses to AZD1222 COVID-19 vaccine. This clone was seen once. Germline loops: CDR1 KGHSY, CDR2 FQNENV. The CDR3 runs to 15 residues. Germline trimming cut 4 bases from V and 5 bases from J; bases unmatched to any gene: 11. TCRdb's copy holds only in-frame clones and misses some; the assay was immunoSEQ multiplex PCR. The table shows 100,000 to 150,000 clones, with 92% occurring only once. This TCR was sampled from an adult in good health. The rearrangement joins TRBV16 to TRBJ2-7; 7 bases map to TRBD1. This specimen was peripheral blood, taken on day 0 of AZD1222 vaccination. In DNA, the CDR3 is TGTGCCAGCAGCCCACCGGACAGGTCCTGGGACGAGCAGTACTTC. Translating gives CASSPPDRSWDEQYF.